Sequencing of this TCR beta chain was carried out in a study of T cells in Graves' hyperthyroidism and ophthalmopathy. Patients aged 18 to 65 had newly diagnosed hyperthyroidism of under 2 months' duration. RNA transcripts provided the source from which TCR beta CDR3 regions were amplified. Carried out on the TCR CDR3, a first-round RT-PCR used the HTBI primer set. MiXCR, applied by TCRdb to the multiplex PCR reads, yields one record per CDR3 protein. The data contain fewer than 350,000 distinct CDR3 sequences, 15% to 20% of them singletons. CDR1 is KGHDR, CDR2 SFDVKD, per germline. This CDR3 comprises 15 residues. Overall study results and limits: Ophthalmopathy got predicted by the model a median around 6.6 months before its onset. Blood samples included most of the expanded thyroid clonotypes exceeding 0.001.

As regards this clonotype: What it recognizes is unknown. This may be a read error, as it is one base from a much larger clone.

The TCR sequence derives from a woman aged 50 to 65 with Graves' hyperthyroidism. Material for sequencing was blood. The genes are TRBV24-1 and TRBJ1-1; D is ambiguous. DNA for the CDR3: TGTGCCACCGGTGATTTGCGGCGGAAGAACACTGAAGCTTTCTTT. It translates to CATGDLRRKNTEAFF.